The clone carrying this T cell receptor (beta chain) appeared a few times. Genomic DNA templated the TCR beta VDJ and CDR3 profiling. TCRdb used MiXCR to reprocess the reads, holding one entry per CDR3 protein. The table records 80,000 to 100,000 distinct CDR3 sequences, about 63% of them present only once. It was patients with CD8+CD57+ cell expansion by flow cytometry who were chosen for sequencing. The sample belongs to a study of CD8+CD57+ T cells in acquired aplastic anemia. Germline lookup yields CDR1 KGHDR and CDR2 SFDVKD. CDR3 length: 15 amino acids. Unmatched junction bases numbered 4, after V lost 1 base and J lost 5 bases.

The sequence was collected from a human donor with aplastic anemia. The chain is built from TRBV24-1 and TRBJ2-1, with TRBD1 identical over 7 bases. The sequencing sample was made of sorted CD4+, CD8+, or CD8+CD57+ T cells (not recorded which) from PBMCs. CDR3 amino acids: CATSDFGTANNEQFF. CDR3 coding DNA: TGTGCCACCAGTGATTTTGGGACAGCAAACAATGAGCAGTTCTTC.